This entry lists 4 T cell receptor beta chains sequenced from one sample in a study of a mutant IDH1 vaccine in newly diagnosed glioma. Clones were read by immunoSEQ multiplex PCR, and TCRdb kept only the in-frame ones, dropping some. Of tens of thousands of clones listed, about three quarters are singletons. Regarding time point: week 47, end of study. It was 300 ug of mutant IDH1 20-mer peptide that made up each vaccine dose, given with topical imiquimod. For these receptors, no antigen is known. The sample here was PBMCs, taken from a glioma patient whose treatment included an IDH1 peptide vaccine. These TCRs come from a woman between 40 and 55 years old with glioma. Some clones in this sample may be carry-over from other donors' samples.

The gene calls are TRBV6-1 and TRBJ1-5; D remains unclear. Trimming cost V 4 bases and J 7 bases, with 17 bases left between them. The germline CDR1 and CDR2 sequences are MNHNS and SASEGT. CDR3 length: 15 amino acids. CDR3 nucleotide sequence: TGTGCCAGCAGTGGCCGCGACCGAGGAGAGCAGCCCCAGCATTTT. Translated: CASSGRDRGEQPQHF.

V usage is TRBV6-1 and J usage is TRBJ1-2, with D possibly being TRBD1 (5 bases). Germline CDR1 reads MNHNS; CDR2 reads SASEGT. V was cut by 8 bases and J by 0 bases, with 16 bases left in between. This CDR3 is 15 amino acids long. This CDR3 reads CASPPPGRPNYGYTF. The CDR3 region has the DNA TGTGCCAGCCCACCCCCGGGACGGCCTAACTATGGCTACACCTTC.

J is TRBJ2-5 and V is TRBV10-3; D remains ambiguous. Trimming removed 0 bases from V and 2 bases from J, with 10 bases in between. Germline CDR1 reads ENHRY; CDR2 reads SYGVKD. CDR3 length equals 15 residues. CDR3 sequence reads: CAISESSLRQETQYF. CDR3 sequence (DNA): TGTGCCATCAGTGAGTCGTCCCTAAGACAAGAGACCCAGTACTTC.

The CDR3 reads CASSEGGGQGPITDTQYF. The CDR3 coding sequence is TGTGCCAGCAGTGAAGGTGGTGGACAGGGGCCTATCACAGATACGCAGTATTTT. The chain links TRBV6-1 to TRBJ2-3; TRBD1 aligns across 9 bases. The CDR3 spans 18 residues. The germline gives CDR1 MNHNS, CDR2 SASEGT. J lost 2 bases, V lost 1 base, and 10 bases had no gene match.